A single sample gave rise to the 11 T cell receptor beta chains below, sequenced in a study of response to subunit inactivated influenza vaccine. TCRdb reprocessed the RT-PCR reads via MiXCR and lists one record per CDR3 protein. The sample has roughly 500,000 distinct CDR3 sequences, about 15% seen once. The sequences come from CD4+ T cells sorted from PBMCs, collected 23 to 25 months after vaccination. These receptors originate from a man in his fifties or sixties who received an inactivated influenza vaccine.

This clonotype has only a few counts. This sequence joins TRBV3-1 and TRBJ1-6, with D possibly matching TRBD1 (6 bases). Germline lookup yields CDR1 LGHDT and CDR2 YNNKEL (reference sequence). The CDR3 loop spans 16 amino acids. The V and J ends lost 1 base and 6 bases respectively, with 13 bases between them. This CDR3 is CASSQVGARGNSPLHF. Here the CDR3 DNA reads TGTGCCAGCAGCCAAGTGGGGGCGCGCGGTAATTCACCCCTCCACTTT.

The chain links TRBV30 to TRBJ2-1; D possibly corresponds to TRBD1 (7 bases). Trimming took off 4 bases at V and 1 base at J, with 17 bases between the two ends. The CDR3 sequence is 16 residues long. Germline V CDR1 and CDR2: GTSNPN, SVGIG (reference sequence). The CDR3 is CAWKNSGGPSYNEQFF. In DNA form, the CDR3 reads TGTGCCTGGAAAAATTCAGGGGGGCCGTCCTACAATGAGCAGTTCTTC.

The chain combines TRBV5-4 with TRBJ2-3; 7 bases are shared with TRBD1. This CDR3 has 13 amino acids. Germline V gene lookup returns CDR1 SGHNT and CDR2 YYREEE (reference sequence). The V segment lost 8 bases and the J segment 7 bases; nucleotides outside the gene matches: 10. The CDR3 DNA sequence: TGTGCCAGGAGCGCTGGGACAGACCATACGCAGTATTTT. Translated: CARSAGTDHTQYF.

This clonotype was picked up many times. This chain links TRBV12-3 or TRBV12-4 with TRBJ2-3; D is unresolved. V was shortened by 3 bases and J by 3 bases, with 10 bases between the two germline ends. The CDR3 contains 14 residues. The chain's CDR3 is CASSFVARTDTQYF. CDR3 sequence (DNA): TGTGCCAGCAGTTTCGTGGCGAGAACAGATACGCAGTATTTT.

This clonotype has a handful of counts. CDR3 nucleotide sequence: TGTGCCAGCAGTACCAGGGATGCTAGCCCAAAGAGCTCCTACAATGAGCAGTTCTTC. As protein: CASSTRDASPKSSYNEQFF. The V and J genes are TRBV27 and TRBJ2-1; D could derive from TRBD1 or TRBD2 (5 bases each). Germline lookup yields CDR1 MNHEY and CDR2 SMNVEV (reference sequence). This CDR3 has 19 amino acids. The V end lost 5 bases, the J end lost 0 bases, and 23 bases lay between the germline ends.

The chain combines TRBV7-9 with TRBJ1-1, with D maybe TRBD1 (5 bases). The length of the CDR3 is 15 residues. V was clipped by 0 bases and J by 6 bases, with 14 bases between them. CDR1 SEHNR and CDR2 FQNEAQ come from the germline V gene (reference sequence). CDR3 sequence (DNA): TGTGCCAGCAGCTTAGCAGGGGCCCTCACGCCTGAAGCTTTCTTT. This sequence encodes CASSLAGALTPEAFF.

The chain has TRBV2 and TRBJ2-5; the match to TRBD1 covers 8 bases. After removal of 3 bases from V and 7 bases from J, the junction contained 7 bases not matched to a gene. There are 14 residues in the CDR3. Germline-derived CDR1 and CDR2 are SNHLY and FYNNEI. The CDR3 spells CASSDGQGSWTQYF. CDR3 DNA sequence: TGTGCCAGCAGTGACGGACAGGGATCGTGGACCCAGTACTTC.

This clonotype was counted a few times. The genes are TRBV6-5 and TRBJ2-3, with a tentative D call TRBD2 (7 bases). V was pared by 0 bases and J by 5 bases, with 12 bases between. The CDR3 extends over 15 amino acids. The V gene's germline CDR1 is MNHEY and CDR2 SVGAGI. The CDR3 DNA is TGTGCCAGCAGTTACTCGGCGGGGGCCATAGATACGCAGTATTTT. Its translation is CASSYSAGAIDTQYF.

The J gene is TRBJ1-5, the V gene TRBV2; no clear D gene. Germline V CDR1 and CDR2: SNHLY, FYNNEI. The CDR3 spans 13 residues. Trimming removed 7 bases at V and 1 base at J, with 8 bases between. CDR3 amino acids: CASTIGSNQPQHF. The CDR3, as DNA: TGTGCCAGCACGATAGGGAGCAATCAGCCCCAGCATTTT.

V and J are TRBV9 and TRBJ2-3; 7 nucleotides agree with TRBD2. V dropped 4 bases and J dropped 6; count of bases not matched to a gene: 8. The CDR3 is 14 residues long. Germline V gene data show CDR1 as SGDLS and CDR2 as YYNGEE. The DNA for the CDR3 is TGTGCCAGCAGCCCGCGCGGGGGATCGGATACGCAGTATTTT. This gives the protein CASSPRGGSDTQYF.

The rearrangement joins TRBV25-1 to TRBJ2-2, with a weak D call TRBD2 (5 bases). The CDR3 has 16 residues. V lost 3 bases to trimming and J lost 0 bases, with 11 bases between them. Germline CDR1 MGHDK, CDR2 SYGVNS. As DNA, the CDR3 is TGTGCCAGCAGTGACCTGGGAGAAACGAACACCGGGGAGCTGTTTTTT. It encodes CASSDLGETNTGELFF.